This TCR beta chain was identified in a study of early T cells in non-severe SARS-CoV-2 infection. Trimming cost V 3 bases and J 8 bases, with 14 bases left between them. This CDR3 contains 14 residues. Researchers tagged individual cDNA molecules with unique molecular identifiers. One entry per CDR3 protein results from TCRdb running MiXCR on the 5' RACE reads. The top ten clones hold 3.5% to 4% of a sample with fewer than 120,000 distinct CDR3 sequences, 10% to 15% of them seen once. The TCR sequence derives from an adult who was a healthcare worker with PCR-confirmed SARS-CoV-2 infection or an uninfected control (not recorded which). The chain couples TRBV12-3 or TRBV12-4 to TRBJ2-1; D might be TRBD1 or TRBD2, each matching 6 bases. Sequencing used whole blood, obtained at baseline. As DNA, the CDR3 is TGTGCCAGCAGTTTTCAGGGGAGGTCGGATGAGCAGTTCTTC. This gives the protein CASSFQGRSDEQFF.